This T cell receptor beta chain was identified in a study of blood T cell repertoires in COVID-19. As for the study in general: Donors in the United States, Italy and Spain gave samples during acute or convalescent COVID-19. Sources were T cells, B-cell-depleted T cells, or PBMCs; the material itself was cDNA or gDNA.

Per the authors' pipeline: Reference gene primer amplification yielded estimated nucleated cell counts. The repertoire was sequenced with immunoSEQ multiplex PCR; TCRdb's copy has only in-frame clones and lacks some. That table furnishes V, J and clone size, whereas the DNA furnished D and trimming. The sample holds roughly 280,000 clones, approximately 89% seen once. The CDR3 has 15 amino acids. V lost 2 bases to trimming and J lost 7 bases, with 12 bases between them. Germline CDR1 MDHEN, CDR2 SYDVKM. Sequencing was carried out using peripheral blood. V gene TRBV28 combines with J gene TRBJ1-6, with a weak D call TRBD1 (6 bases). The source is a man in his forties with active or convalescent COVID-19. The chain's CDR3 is CASSLNRVINSPLHF. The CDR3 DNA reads TGTGCCAGCAGTTTAAACAGGGTCATAAATTCACCCCTCCACTTT.